Detailed here is one TCR beta chain. The antigen remains undetermined. Uncontrolled infection, other autoimmune disease, pregnancy or lactation barred patients from enrollment. From RNA transcripts, TCR beta CDR3 regions were amplified. Researchers ran a first-round RT-PCR on the TCR CDR3 using the HTBI primer set. MiXCR was run by TCRdb on the multiplex PCR reads, yielding one entry per CDR3 protein. The repertoire has more than 100,000 distinct CDR3 sequences, roughly 50% of them found once; the top ten carry about 28%. These data are taken from a study of T cells in Graves' hyperthyroidism and ophthalmopathy. In the study overall: Peripheral blood samples were taken at initial diagnosis, prior to any treatment.

General study points: Blood also contained most expanded thyroid clonotypes above 0.001. Ophthalmopathy was distinguished from stable hyperthyroidism by 13 V-J signatures.

CDR1 and CDR2 (germline): SQVTM, ANQGSEA. This CDR3 spans 14 amino acids. The V gene end was trimmed by 6 bases and the J gene end by 2 bases; junction bases not matched to a gene: 9. The chain combines TRBV29-1 with TRBJ1-1; 7 bases fit TRBD1. The material sequenced was blood. The clonotype was recovered from a middle-aged man with Graves' hyperthyroidism. CDR3 coding DNA: TGCAGCGTCGCCGGGACAGCCGGAAACACTGAAGCTTTCTTT. This sequence encodes CSVAGTAGNTEAFF.